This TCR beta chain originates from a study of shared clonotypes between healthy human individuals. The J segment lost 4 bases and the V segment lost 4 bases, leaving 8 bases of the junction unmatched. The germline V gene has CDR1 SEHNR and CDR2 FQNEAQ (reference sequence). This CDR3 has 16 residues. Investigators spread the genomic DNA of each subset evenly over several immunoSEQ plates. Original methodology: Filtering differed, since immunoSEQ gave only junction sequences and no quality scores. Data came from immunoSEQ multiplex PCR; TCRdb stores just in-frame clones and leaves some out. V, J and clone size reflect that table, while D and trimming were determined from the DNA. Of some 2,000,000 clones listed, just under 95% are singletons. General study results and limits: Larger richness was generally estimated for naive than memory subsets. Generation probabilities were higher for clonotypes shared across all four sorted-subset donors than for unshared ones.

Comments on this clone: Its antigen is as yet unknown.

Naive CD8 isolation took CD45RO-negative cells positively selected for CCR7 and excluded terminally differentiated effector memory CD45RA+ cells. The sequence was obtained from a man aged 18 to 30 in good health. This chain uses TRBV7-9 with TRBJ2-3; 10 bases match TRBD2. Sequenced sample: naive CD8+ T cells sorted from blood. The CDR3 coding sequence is TGTGCCAGCAGCTCAAACCTAGCGGGGGAGGCAGATACGCAGTATTTT. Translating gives CASSSNLAGEADTQYF.